These 23 T cell receptor beta chains were sequenced from one sample in a study of CD8 T cells in ankylosing spondylitis. Using its own MiXCR run on the 5' RACE reads, TCRdb lists one record per CDR3 protein. The sample records more than 250,000 distinct CDR3 sequences, approximately 10% being singletons. Sequencing used blood, either unsorted or a sorted T cell fraction (not recorded which). These receptor sequences come from a female donor with ankylosing spondylitis or in good health (not recorded which).

This clonotype was seen repeatedly, ten times or more. The rearrangement uses TRBV6-2 or TRBV6-3 and TRBJ2-7; 9 bases align to TRBD2. CDR1 is MNHEY, CDR2 SVGEGT, per germline. This CDR3 is built from 14 residues. J was trimmed by 2 bases and V by 6 bases; bases with no gene match: 5. The chain's CDR3 is CASRYSGGTYEQYF. Here the CDR3 DNA reads TGTGCCAGCAGATATAGCGGGGGTACCTACGAGCAGTACTTC.

The table lists this clonotype with many counts. The gene calls are TRBV28 and TRBJ1-2, with no clear D. V was cut by 1 base and J by 8 bases, with 11 bases left in between. Looked up from germline, CDR1 is MDHEN and CDR2 is SYDVKM. The CDR3 is 13 residues long. This chain's CDR3 is CASSLYSPEGYTF. CDR3 bases: TGTGCCAGCAGTTTATACAGCCCCGAAGGCTACACCTTC.

Ten or more counts support this clonotype. The chain combines TRBV9 with TRBJ2-2; D tentatively reads TRBD1 or TRBD2 (6 bases each). V lost 7 bases, J lost 2 bases, and 12 bases lay in between. CDR1 is SGDLS, CDR2 YYNGEE, per germline. The CDR3 totals 14 residues. In DNA, the CDR3 is TGTGCCAGCGGGAGGACAGTCAACACCGGGGAGCTGTTTTTT. Amino acid sequence: CASGRTVNTGELFF.

The chain is built from TRBV20-1 and TRBJ2-7; D is ambiguous. The germline V gene encodes CDR1 DFQATT and CDR2 SNEGSKA (reference sequence). V was cut by 5 bases and J by 6 bases, with 20 bases left in between. The CDR3 is 14 amino acids. CDR3: CSAARAALDIEQYF. The CDR3 DNA reads as TGCAGTGCTGCTAGAGCAGCCTTAGATATCGAGCAGTACTTC.

Here the CDR3 DNA reads TGTGCCAGCAGTTCCCGGGACAGGGTTTCTGAAAAACTGTTTTTT. It codes for CASSSRDRVSEKLFF. This chain links TRBV6-5 with TRBJ1-4; the match to TRBD1 covers 9 bases. The CDR3 has 15 amino acids. The trim removed 4 bases at V and 7 bases at J, leaving 7 bases unmatched. The V gene's germline CDR1 is MNHEY and CDR2 SVGAGI.

This clonotype was observed many times. The chain joins TRBV7-2 to TRBJ1-6; unclear D gene. Germline-derived CDR1 and CDR2 are SGHTA and FQGNSA. This CDR3 contains 16 residues. V lost 3 bases to trimming and J lost 1 base, with 10 bases between them. CDR3 sequence: CASSFLSVSYNSPLHF. CDR3 bases: TGTGCCAGCAGCTTTTTAAGTGTATCCTATAATTCACCCCTCCACTTT. Variable domain in full (rest from reference TRBV7-2 and TRBJ1-6): GAGVSQSPSNKVTEKGKDVELRCDPISGHTALYWYRQSLGQGLEFLIYFQGNSAPDKSGLPSDRFSAERTGGSVSTLTIQRTQQEDSAVYLCASSFLSVSYNSPLHFGNGTRLTVT.

The rearrangement links TRBV2 to TRBJ1-1; D is unclear. The V gene's germline CDR1 is SNHLY and CDR2 FYNNEI. CDR3 length: 14 residues. V was cut by 2 bases and J by 4 bases, with 11 bases left in between. Here the CDR3 DNA reads TGTGCCAGCAGTGAAATGGGTAGAGTCACTGAAGCTTTCTTT. It translates to CASSEMGRVTEAFF.

The table lists this clonotype with many counts. The chain links TRBV20-1 to TRBJ2-1; D ambiguous. The CDR3 consists of 13 residues. Per the germline V gene, CDR1 is DFQATT and CDR2 is SNEGSKA (reference sequence). V lost 0 bases and J lost 3, with 6 bases in between. Here the CDR3 DNA reads TGCAGTGCTAGAGATCCGAGCTACAATGAGCAGTTCTTC. This codes for CSARDPSYNEQFF.

This clonotype was seen at least ten times. The V gene is TRBV20-1, the J gene TRBJ2-3; 8 nucleotides line up with TRBD2. CDR3 size: 14 residues. Germline V gene data show CDR1 as DFQATT and CDR2 as SNEGSKA (reference sequence). The V segment lost 6 bases and the J segment 5 bases; nucleotides outside the gene matches: 10. The CDR3 DNA follows: TGCAGTGCCTCTCGGGGGGGGGATGGAGATACGCAGTATTTT. Its protein is CSASRGGDGDTQYF.

This clonotype occurred many times. J is TRBJ1-2 and V is TRBV5-1; D ambiguous. The CDR3 length is 17 residues. Per the germline V gene, CDR1 is SGHRS and CDR2 is YFSETQ. Trimming removed 5 bases from V and 4 bases from J, with 24 bases in between. CDR3 amino acids: CASSPLGRKDGVYGYTF. The CDR3 bases are TGCGCCAGCAGTCCGCTAGGTAGGAAGGACGGGGTCTATGGCTACACCTTC. Full variable domain (outside the CDR3, taken from reference TRBV5-1 and TRBJ1-2): KAGVTQTPRYLIKTRGQQVTLSCSPISGHRSVSWYQQTPGQGLQFLFEYFSETQRNKGNFPGRFSGRQFSNSRSEMNVSTLELGDSALYLCASSPLGRKDGVYGYTFGSGTRLTVV.

This sequence joins TRBV18 and TRBJ2-6, with 8 bases fitting TRBD1. The ends lost 4 bases at V and 0 bases at J; junction bases unmatched: 5. CDR3 length equals 17 residues. Germline V gene sequence: CDR1 KGHSH, CDR2 LQKENI. The CDR3 nucleotides read TGTGCCAGCTCACGGGACAGGTTCTTCTCTGGGGCCAACGTCCTGACTTTC. Translating gives CASSRDRFFSGANVLTF.

This clonotype has ten or more counts. The CDR3 here is CASSPDRSSYNEQFF. The CDR3, as DNA: TGTGCCAGCAGTCCGGACAGGAGCTCCTACAATGAGCAGTTCTTC. The chain links TRBV6-1 to TRBJ2-1; 7 bases are shared with TRBD1. V lost 5 bases to trimming and J lost 0 bases; unmatched junction nucleotides: 4. CDR3 length equals 15 residues. Germline CDR1 MNHNS, CDR2 SASEGT.

The chain uses TRBV24-1 and TRBJ2-2; 12 positions match TRBD1. The CDR3 loop spans 14 amino acids. Germline CDR1 reads KGHDR; CDR2 reads SFDVKD. After removal of 9 bases from V and 6 bases from J, the junction contained 4 bases not matched to a gene. CDR3: CATLGQGAAGELFF. DNA for the CDR3: TGTGCCACCTTGGGACAGGGGGCTGCCGGGGAGCTGTTTTTT.

This clonotype occurred many times. The rearrangement uses TRBV11-2 and TRBJ2-3, with 10 bases fitting TRBD2. This CDR3 is 15 amino acids long. Germline-derived CDR1 and CDR2 are SGHAT and FQNNGV. J was trimmed by 6 bases and V by 4 bases; bases with no gene match: 7. The CDR3 reads CASSSLAGRSDTQYF. The CDR3 nucleotides are TGTGCCAGCAGCTCACTAGCGGGAAGGTCGGATACGCAGTATTTT.

This clonotype was seen only a few times. The genes are TRBV7-2 and TRBJ2-7; the match to TRBD2 covers 13 bases. The V and J ends lost 2 bases and 3 bases, in that order; junction bases with no gene match: 7. The germline V gene has CDR1 SGHTA and CDR2 FQGNSA. This CDR3 spans 17 amino acids. The CDR3 nucleotides are TGTGCCAGCAGCTTAACCCCAGGACTAGCGGGAGACTACGAGCAGTACTTC. Protein product: CASSLTPGLAGDYEQYF.

The chain couples TRBV18 to TRBJ1-1; D perhaps matches TRBD1 (6 bases). Germline V gene lookup returns CDR1 KGHSH and CDR2 LQKENI. Trimming cost V 2 bases and J 4 bases, with 17 bases left between them. The CDR3 sequence is 16 residues long. The CDR3, as DNA: TGTGCCAGCTCACCAGGTGGGGGGCATACTTTCACTGAAGCTTTCTTT. It translates to CASSPGGGHTFTEAFF.

This clonotype was found a few times. The V and J genes are TRBV5-1 and TRBJ2-1; no firm D call. Germline loops: CDR1 SGHRS, CDR2 YFSETQ. Trimming removed 3 bases from V and 4 bases from J, with 17 bases in between. The CDR3 consists of 16 residues. The CDR3 reads CASSWTSGMTYNEQFF. The DNA of the CDR3 is TGCGCCAGCAGCTGGACGAGTGGGATGACGTACAATGAGCAGTTCTTC. Supplemented by reference TRBV5-1 and TRBJ2-1, the full variable domain reads KAGVTQTPRYLIKTRGQQVTLSCSPISGHRSVSWYQQTPGQGLQFLFEYFSETQRNKGNFPGRFSGRQFSNSRSEMNVSTLELGDSALYLCASSWTSGMTYNEQFFGPGTRLTVL.

This clonotype was seen a handful of times. The chain links TRBV5-1 to TRBJ2-3; a possible D gene is TRBD2 (6 bases). This CDR3 is 15 amino acids long. Trimming took off 0 bases at V and 3 bases at J, with 11 bases between the two ends. Per germline, CDR1 SGHRS and CDR2 YFSETQ. CDR3 nucleotide sequence: TGCGCCAGCAGCTTGGCCGGGACTCCGACAGATACGCAGTATTTT. Residues: CASSLAGTPTDTQYF. Full variable domain (rest looked up from reference TRBV5-1 and TRBJ2-3): KAGVTQTPRYLIKTRGQQVTLSCSPISGHRSVSWYQQTPGQGLQFLFEYFSETQRNKGNFPGRFSGRQFSNSRSEMNVSTLELGDSALYLCASSLAGTPTDTQYFGPGTRLTVL.

This clonotype was counted ten times or more. The chain joins TRBV28 to TRBJ1-2, with 10 bases that match TRBD1. This CDR3 spans 13 amino acids. V gave up 6 bases and J gave up 8 bases; unmatched junction bases: 6. CDR1 MDHEN and CDR2 SYDVKM come from the germline V gene. The CDR3 reads CASRRTGGRGYTF. In nucleotides, the CDR3 is TGTGCCAGCAGGCGGACAGGGGGAAGGGGCTACACCTTC.

This clonotype was found a few times. The chain is built from TRBV5-1 and TRBJ1-4, with unresolved D. V was cut by 1 base and J by 8 bases, with 6 bases left in between. Germline V gene sequence: CDR1 SGHRS, CDR2 YFSETQ. This CDR3 is built from 12 residues. CDR3 nucleotide sequence: TGCGCCAGCAGCTTGTACGGGGAAAAACTGTTTTTT. As protein: CASSLYGEKLFF. The full variable domain, in which reference TRBV5-1 and TRBJ1-4 provide the parts outside the CDR3, is KAGVTQTPRYLIKTRGQQVTLSCSPISGHRSVSWYQQTPGQGLQFLFEYFSETQRNKGNFPGRFSGRQFSNSRSEMNVSTLELGDSALYLCASSLYGEKLFFGSGTQLSVL.

This clonotype occurred many times. The chain has TRBV5-1 and TRBJ2-4, with 10 bases aligning to TRBD2. CDR1 SGHRS and CDR2 YFSETQ come from the germline V gene. Trimming removed 1 base from V and 3 bases from J; junction bases left unmatched: 10. The CDR3 is made up of 18 amino acids. The DNA for the CDR3 is TGCGCCAGCAGCTTGACTAGCGGGACTGGTTTGGGCAAAAACATTCAGTACTTC. This translates into CASSLTSGTGLGKNIQYF.

This clonotype has ten or more counts. The chain joins TRBV20-1 to TRBJ1-1, with unresolved D. Germline CDR1 reads DFQATT; CDR2 reads SNEGSKA (reference sequence). V was cut by 6 bases and J by 1 base, with 12 bases left in between. The CDR3 consists of 13 residues. CDR3 loop: CSAKAFKNTEAFF. The CDR3 DNA sequence: TGCAGTGCCAAGGCCTTCAAGAACACTGAAGCTTTCTTT.

This clonotype was found many times. V is TRBV7-9 and J is TRBJ1-1, with TRBD1 matching over 7 bases. CDR3 length: 13 residues. V lost 1 base to trimming and J lost 7 bases; unmatched junction nucleotides: 3. The V gene's germline CDR1 is SEHNR and CDR2 FQNEAQ (reference sequence). This chain's CDR3 is CASSLETGIEAFF. CDR3 coding DNA: TGTGCCAGCAGCTTAGAGACAGGGATTGAAGCTTTCTTT.